This T cell receptor (beta chain) emerged from a study of blood T cell repertoires in COVID-19 (dated by TCRdb to 2018 to 2020). Regarding the complete study: The collaborator samples originated in the United States, Italy and Spain and spanned the acute and convalescent phases of COVID-19. The material from the prospective study consisted of cDNA or gDNA derived from T cells, B-cell-depleted T cells, or PBMCs. Deeply sampled blood TCRbeta repertoires from subjects exposed to, actively infected with, or recovered from COVID-19 were included in the dataset. The repertoires were released in a freely available public database intended as a resource for research on the immune response to SARS-CoV-2. The samples were drawn from two sources: the first 160 participants of the ongoing ImmuneRACE study, and fewer than 1,500 subjects contributed by 6 global collaborators. A de-identified subject ID, COVID-19 status, age in years and sex were almost always included in the sample metadata. HLA class I and class II types, where available, came from metadata supplied by the sample provider rather than from assay-based typing. On the study overall, not on this receptor specifically: The amount of clinical and demographic metadata varied by source and participant and was provided uncurated.

About this clone: No cognate antigen has been identified for it. No much larger clonotype is one base removed from it; base qualities were not supplied.

A second Seattle source provided samples from volunteer blood donors who had recovered from COVID-19. Each collaborating institution followed its own protocols to collect whole blood in K2EDTA tubes. For TCRbeta analysis, collaborators shipped samples in one of three forms: frozen whole blood, isolated PBMCs, or DNA extracted from either of those sample types. TCRbeta CDR3 regions were amplified from genomic DNA by means of the immunoSEQ Assay, a bias-controlled multiplex PCR. The study's processing was this. The number of nucleated cells in each sample was estimated from the amplification of reference gene primers within the assay. To quantify the absolute abundance of each unique TCRbeta CDR3 rearrangement, sequence reads were collapsed and filtered. For each sample, productive Simpson clonality was calculated as the square root of Simpson's diversity index over productive rearrangements. This immuneACCESS table, as held by TCRdb, lists in-frame sequences with V and J called but not all clones. Of the missing ones, under half trace to an unresolved V gene in checked studies; the others have no known cause. V, J and clone size are taken as reported in that table, and D and trimming were inferred from the DNA itself. The sample profile shows over 150,000 clones; 80% to 90% of them were found once. The ten most abundant clones make up about 1.9% of the sample.

CDR1 SGDLS and CDR2 YYNGEE were looked up in the germline V gene. The V end loses 3 bases and the J end loses 4 bases, and a stretch of 14 bases separates them. The CDR3 runs 15 residues from the cysteine to the phenylalanine. The DNA shown is the 45-base CDR3, in frame from base 1. This receptor was obtained from a man between 18 and 29 years old who had recovered from COVID-19. Recombination linked TRBV9 to TRBJ1-3; the D region possibly corresponds to TRBD1 (6 bases align). Sequenced sample: peripheral blood. The CDR3 loop reads CASSARETGGNTIYF. The DNA sequence follows: TGTGCCAGCAGCGCGAGGGAGACAGGCGGAAACACCATATATTTT.